This T cell receptor beta chain was identified during a study of beta chain features in type 1 diabetes. Turning to the study itself: All samples yielded roughly 100 million examined sorted cells. The study's findings and limits: Resolution of whether HLA type affects TCRB rearrangement was not achieved here. TCRB CDR3s from Type 1 diabetes patients were moderately but significantly shorter in all four CD4+ subsets.

Expressed TCRB transcripts were sequenced because the isolated RNA had all been reverse transcribed beforehand. Sequencing used immunoSEQ multiplex PCR; TCRdb keeps in-frame clones, though not all of them. The sample holds roughly 300,000 clones, approximately 8% seen once. This clone was counted only a few times. The antigen is unknown. The CDR3 contains 13 residues. Trimming pared 8 bases from V and 7 bases from J, leaving 19 bases between. The V gene's germline CDR1 is SGHRS and CDR2 YFSETQ. Sequenced material: central memory CD4+ T cells from blood. The V and J genes are TRBV5-1 and TRBJ2-7, with D perhaps matching TRBD1 (6 bases). The origin of this receptor is a woman under 30 in good health. The CDR3 protein is CASKQGSTGEQYF. The CDR3 DNA follows: TGCGCCAGTAAACAGGGCTCGACGGGAGAGCAGTACTTC.